The 27 T cell receptor beta chains below come from one sample, sequenced in a study of cytomegalovirus exposure and HLA in healthy donors listed by TCRdb under 2017. The library relied on the immunoSEQ multiplex PCR assay. TCRdb mirrors the immuneACCESS table, restricted to in-frame sequences. Some clones are absent from its copies; in checked studies, under half trace to an unresolved V gene, and the reason for the others is unknown. Present in this sample are 90,000 to 150,000 clones, 88% of which were seen just once. The top ten clones comprise around 2% of the sample. Sequenced input: PBMCs. Receptor source: a man in his late teens or twenties in good health and CMV-seronegative.

The genes are TRBV28 and TRBJ2-5, with 7 nucleotides matching TRBD1. Germline CDR1 is MDHEN and CDR2 is SYDVKM. With V trimmed by 1 base and J by 4 bases, 12 bases remained unmatched. The CDR3 is 17 residues long. This CDR3 is CASSLLLQGKSGETQYF. CDR3 nucleotide sequence: TGTGCCAGCAGTTTATTATTACAGGGGAAATCGGGAGAGACCCAGTACTTC.

This clone showed up just a few times. This rearrangement joins TRBV7-8 to TRBJ1-1, with TRBD1 identical over 8 bases. J was trimmed by 3 bases and V by 4 bases; bases with no gene match: 4. The CDR3 contains 14 residues. The germline gives CDR1 SGHVS, CDR2 FQNEAQ. The CDR3 DNA follows: TGTGCCAGCAGCTCGGACAGGGCGCACACTGAAGCTTTCTTT. It codes for CASSSDRAHTEAFF.

This sequence joins TRBV2 and TRBJ2-2; 8 bases agree with TRBD1. CDR1 is SNHLY, CDR2 FYNNEI, per germline. Trimming took 5 bases from V and 11 from J; bases not matched to a gene: 13. CDR3 length equals 15 residues. The CDR3 protein is CASSIQTTGTGELFF. In nucleotides, the CDR3 is TGTGCCAGCAGTATCCAAACTACCGGGACAGGAGAGCTGTTTTTT. The entire variable domain, with the rest obtained from reference TRBV2 and TRBJ2-2, is as follows: EPEVTQTPSHQVTQMGQEVILRCVPISNHLYFYWYRQILGQKVEFLVSFYNNEISEKSEIFDDQFSVERPDGSNFTLKIRSTKLEDSAMYFCASSIQTTGTGELFFGEGSRLTVL.

The chain links TRBV18 to TRBJ2-7; the match to TRBD2 covers 11 bases. The V gene's germline CDR1 is KGHSH and CDR2 LQKENI. With 2 bases clipped from V and 0 bases from J, the junction kept 3 bases outside the gene matches. The CDR3 totals 16 residues. The CDR3 sequence is CASSPGLAGLSYEQYF. CDR3 DNA: TGTGCCAGCTCACCAGGACTAGCGGGTCTCTCCTACGAGCAGTACTTC.

J is TRBJ1-4 and V is TRBV6-1, with unresolved D. Germline assignment: CDR1 MNHNS and CDR2 SASEGT. The CDR3 contains 15 residues. V was shortened by 4 bases and J by 7 bases, with 16 bases between the two germline ends. CDR3 DNA sequence: TGTGCCAGCAGTGTCGGATTCGGGTTCGGTGAAAAACTGTTTTTT. It codes for CASSVGFGFGEKLFF.

In this sample, this clone turned up a few times. The chain employs TRBV5-1 and TRBJ1-2, with D hard to call. V was trimmed by 6 bases and J by 4 bases, leaving 13 bases between them. The CDR3 totals 13 residues. The germline V gene encodes CDR1 SGHRS and CDR2 YFSETQ. The CDR3 DNA reads as TGCGCCAGCATGGAGGGAGACGGCTATGGCTACACCTTC. Encoded protein: CASMEGDGYGYTF.

The J gene is TRBJ2-2, the V gene TRBV29-1; 11 bases fit TRBD1. The CDR3 runs to 16 residues. The germline CDR1 and CDR2 sequences are SQVTM and ANQGSEA. Trimming at V came to 5 bases and at J to 6 bases, leaving 11 bases not matched to a gene. The CDR3 DNA sequence: TGCAGCGTTCATGACCCGGGACAGGGGGTATCCGGGGAGCTGTTTTTT. Protein sequence: CSVHDPGQGVSGELFF.

The CDR3 reads CASSYPGGLHNEQFF. CDR3 bases: TGTGCCAGCAGTTACCCGGGAGGGTTACACAATGAGCAGTTCTTC. The chain combines TRBV6-5 with TRBJ2-1, with 8 nucleotides matching TRBD2. The CDR3 sequence is 15 residues long. Germline V gives CDR1 MNHEY, CDR2 SVGAGI. V gave up 2 bases and J gave up 5 bases; unmatched junction bases: 5.

This clone occurred once. The chain combines TRBV2 with TRBJ1-1; maybe TRBD1 (6 bases). The V end was cut by 7 bases, the J end by 3 bases, with 12 bases between. CDR1 is SNHLY and CDR2 is FYNNEI in the germline V gene. The CDR3 extends over 13 amino acids. The chain's CDR3 is CASIGAGDTEAFF. The CDR3 bases are TGTGCCAGCATCGGGGCAGGGGACACTGAAGCTTTCTTT. Full variable domain (missing parts from reference TRBV2 and TRBJ1-1): EPEVTQTPSHQVTQMGQEVILRCVPISNHLYFYWYRQILGQKVEFLVSFYNNEISEKSEIFDDQFSVERPDGSNFTLKIRSTKLEDSAMYFCASIGAGDTEAFFGQGTRLTVV.

The chain links TRBV6-4 to TRBJ2-1, with D perhaps matching TRBD1 (5 bases). Trimming pared 2 bases from V and 3 bases from J, leaving 14 bases between. CDR3 length equals 16 residues. CDR1 is MRHNA, CDR2 SNTAGT, per germline. CDR3 sequence reads: CASSDEFKTDYNEQFF. DNA of the CDR3: TGTGCCAGCAGTGACGAATTTAAGACAGACTACAATGAGCAGTTCTTC.

This chain links TRBV9 with TRBJ1-3, with 7 bases lining up with TRBD1. The CDR3 contains 15 residues. Germline loops: CDR1 SGDLS, CDR2 YYNGEE. After removal of 3 bases from V and 0 bases from J, the junction contained 3 bases not matched to a gene. CDR3 protein: CASSGAGGSGNTIYF. The CDR3 region has the DNA TGTGCCAGCAGCGGTGCAGGGGGCTCTGGAAACACCATATATTTT.

The chain joins TRBV28 to TRBJ2-7; 9 bases are a match to TRBD2. This CDR3 has 16 amino acids. Germline CDR1 and CDR2: MDHEN and SYDVKM. The V and J ends lost 1 base and 4 bases, in that order; junction bases with no gene match: 8. DNA for the CDR3: TGTGCCAGCAGTTTATTCCTAACTAGCGGGTCATACGAGCAGTACTTC. As protein: CASSLFLTSGSYEQYF.

As for this clone: The identical CDR3 is also encoded by other nucleotide sequences in the sample. V and J are TRBV18 and TRBJ2-7; D not resolved. Germline CDR1 is KGHSH and CDR2 is LQKENI. Trimming pared 3 bases from V and 0 bases from J, leaving 3 bases between. CDR3 length: 12 residues. CDR3 region: CASSPSSYEQYF. The DNA for the CDR3 is TGTGCCAGCTCACCGAGCTCCTACGAGCAGTACTTC.

The rearrangement joins TRBV6-5 to TRBJ2-1, with D uncertain. V shed 6 bases and J shed 8 bases, with 14 bases lying between them. The CDR3 spans 13 residues. From germline, CDR1 is MNHEY and CDR2 SVGAGI. The CDR3 region has the DNA TGTGCCAGCAGCACTGCGGTGGTGGATGAGCAGTTCTTC. Residues: CASSTAVVDEQFF.

This chain uses TRBV4-3 with TRBJ2-3; 9 positions agree with TRBD1. Germline V gene data show CDR1 as LGHNA and CDR2 as YSLEER. This CDR3 contains 15 residues. V gave up 4 bases and J gave up 0 bases; unmatched junction bases: 2. The CDR3 reads CASSRDRESTDTQYF. CDR3 DNA sequence: TGCGCCAGCAGCCGGGACAGGGAAAGCACAGATACGCAGTATTTT.

The genes are TRBV25-1 and TRBJ2-2; D remains unclear. The CDR3 covers 16 residues. Trimming stripped 1 base from V and 6 bases from J, with 15 bases between. The germline CDR1 and CDR2 sequences are MGHDK and SYGVNS. The CDR3 protein is CASSELNGRVAGELFF. DNA of the CDR3: TGTGCCAGCAGTGAATTAAATGGTCGGGTTGCCGGGGAGCTGTTTTTT.

The chain has TRBV7-2 and TRBJ2-7; D remains unclear. This CDR3 has 11 amino acids. V was cut by 5 bases and J by 4 bases, with 6 bases left in between. Germline V gene lookup returns CDR1 SGHTA and CDR2 FQGNSA. CDR3 sequence (DNA): TGTGCCAGCAGCCCCATTTACGAGCAGTACTTC. It encodes CASSPIYEQYF. Together with reference TRBV7-2 and TRBJ2-7, the CDR3 gives the full variable domain: GAGVSQSPSNKVTEKGKDVELRCDPISGHTALYWYRQSLGQGLEFLIYFQGNSAPDKSGLPSDRFSAERTGGSVSTLTIQRTQQEDSAVYLCASSPIYEQYFGPGTRLTVT.

The chain uses TRBV4-1 and TRBJ2-5; 7 bases map to TRBD2. Germline V gene lookup returns CDR1 MGHRA and CDR2 YSYEKL. V lost 8 bases, J lost 1 base, and 7 bases stayed unmatched. CDR3 length: 14 amino acids. The CDR3 spells CASGTTSVQETQYF. The CDR3 DNA is TGCGCCAGCGGAACCACTAGCGTCCAAGAGACCCAGTACTTC.

The gene calls are TRBV27 and TRBJ2-3, with a possible D match to TRBD2 (6 bases). V was cut by 3 bases and J by 7 bases, with 17 bases left in between. CDR1 and CDR2 (germline): MNHEY, SMNVEV (reference sequence). This CDR3 has 15 amino acids. CDR3 in amino acids: CASSFEVGGRYTQYF. The CDR3 nucleotides are TGTGCCAGCAGTTTCGAAGTGGGGGGTCGTTATACGCAGTATTTT.

The chain carries TRBV6-4 and TRBJ2-1, with TRBD2 matching over 10 bases. V was pared by 2 bases and J by 2 bases, with 9 bases of the junction left unmatched. Germline V lookup: CDR1 MRHNA, CDR2 SNTAGT. CDR3 length: 18 residues. In DNA form, the CDR3 reads TGTGCCAGCAGTGACCCAGTAGGACTAGCGGTTACCTACAATGAGCAGTTCTTC. Its protein is CASSDPVGLAVTYNEQFF.

The V gene is TRBV30, the J gene TRBJ1-6; D is perhaps TRBD1 (5 bases). Deletions cut 4 bases from V and 1 base from J, with 8 bases between. CDR3 size: 14 residues. In germline, CDR1 is GTSNPN, CDR2 SVGIG (reference sequence). CDR3 coding DNA: TGTGCCTGGAACAGGAGATCCTATAATTCACCCCTCCACTTT. Translating it yields CAWNRRSYNSPLHF. Full variable domain (missing parts from reference TRBV30 and TRBJ1-6): SQTIHQWPATLVQPVGSPLSLECTVEGTSNPNLYWYRQAAGRGLQLLFYSVGIGQISSEVPQNLSASRPQDRQFILSSKKLLLSDSGFYLCAWNRRSYNSPLHFGNGTRLTVT.

This clone was observed once. The chain recombines TRBV5-1 with TRBJ1-2; the D gene is possibly TRBD1 (5 bases). V was shortened by 0 bases and J by 8 bases, with 14 bases between the two germline ends. From germline, CDR1 is SGHRS and CDR2 YFSETQ. This CDR3 has 14 amino acids. The chain's CDR3 is CASSLALGPEGYTF. In nucleotides, the CDR3 is TGCGCCAGCAGCTTGGCCTTGGGGCCGGAAGGCTACACCTTC.

CDR3 residues: CASSLGAGKNTEAFF. As DNA, the CDR3 is TGTGCCAGCAGCTTGGGTGCCGGGAAGAACACTGAAGCTTTCTTT. The rearrangement uses TRBV5-4 and TRBJ1-1; D is unclear. The CDR3 loop spans 15 amino acids. The V end lost 0 bases, the J end lost 1 base, and 10 bases lay between the germline ends. Per the germline V gene, CDR1 is SGHNT and CDR2 is YYREEE (reference sequence).

This chain links TRBV12-2 with TRBJ2-7; the table gives TRBD2 as D, unverified against the DNA. TRBV12-2 is marked as a pseudogene. The CDR3 extends over 18 amino acids. DNA of the CDR3: TGTGCAAGTCGCTTACGGACTGATAGCGGTATTTTGGACTACGAGCAGTACTTC. Translation: CASRLRTDSGILDYEQYF.

The chain couples TRBV4-1 to TRBJ2-1, with D tentatively TRBD1 (5 bases). This CDR3 has 18 residues. Germline assignment: CDR1 MGHRA and CDR2 YSYEKL. V lost 0 bases, J lost 2 bases, and 17 bases lay in between. The CDR3 spells CASSQDSSRASPYNEQFF. The DNA of the CDR3 is TGCGCCAGCAGCCAAGATTCCTCCAGGGCAAGCCCCTACAATGAGCAGTTCTTC.

This chain connects TRBV7-2 to TRBJ2-1, with TRBD1 as a possible D gene (5 bases). This CDR3 contains 15 residues. Trimming took off 1 base at V and 5 bases at J, with 12 bases between the two ends. The germline CDR1 and CDR2 sequences are SGHTA and FQGNSA. Here the CDR3 reads CASSLVGDFDNEQFF. CDR3 nucleotide sequence: TGTGCCAGCAGCTTAGTAGGGGATTTCGACAATGAGCAGTTCTTC. The full variable domain, with the rest looked up from reference TRBV7-2 and TRBJ2-1, is GAGVSQSPSNKVTEKGKDVELRCDPISGHTALYWYRQSLGQGLEFLIYFQGNSAPDKSGLPSDRFSAERTGGSVSTLTIQRTQQEDSAVYLCASSLVGDFDNEQFFGPGTRLTVL.

The V call is TRBV28, the J call TRBJ2-1; D is possibly TRBD1 (5 bases). The germline V gene has CDR1 MDHEN and CDR2 SYDVKM. The CDR3 spans 15 residues. V gave up 6 bases and J gave up 6 bases, with 18 bases separating them. This chain's CDR3 is CASSRSGLGANEQFF. CDR3 in DNA: TGTGCCAGCAGCCGGAGTGGTCTTGGGGCCAATGAGCAGTTCTTC.